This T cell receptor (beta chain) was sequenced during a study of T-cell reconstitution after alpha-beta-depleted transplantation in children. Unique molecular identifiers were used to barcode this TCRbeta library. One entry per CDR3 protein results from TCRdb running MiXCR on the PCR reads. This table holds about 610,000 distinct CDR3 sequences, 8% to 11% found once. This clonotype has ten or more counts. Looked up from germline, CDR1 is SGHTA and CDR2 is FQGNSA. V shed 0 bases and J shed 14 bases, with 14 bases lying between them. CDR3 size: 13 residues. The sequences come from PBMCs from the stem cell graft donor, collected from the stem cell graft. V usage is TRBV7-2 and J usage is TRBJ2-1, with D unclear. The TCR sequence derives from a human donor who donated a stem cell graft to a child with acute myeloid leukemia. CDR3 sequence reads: CASSLAPSSQKFF. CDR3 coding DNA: TGTGCCAGCAGCTTAGCGCCCTCTTCCCAAAAGTTCTTC.